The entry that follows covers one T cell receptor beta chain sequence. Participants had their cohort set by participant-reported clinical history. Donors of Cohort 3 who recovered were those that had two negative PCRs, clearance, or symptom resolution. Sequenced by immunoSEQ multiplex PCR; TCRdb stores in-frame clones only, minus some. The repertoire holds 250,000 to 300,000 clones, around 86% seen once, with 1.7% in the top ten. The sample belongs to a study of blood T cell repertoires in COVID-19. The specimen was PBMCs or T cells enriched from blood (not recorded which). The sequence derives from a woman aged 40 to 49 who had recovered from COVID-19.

The CDR3 sequence is CASSEALGGARELFF. The CDR3 bases are TGTGCCAGCAGTGAAGCGCTTGGGGGGGCTCGGGAGCTGTTTTTT. The chain uses TRBV2 and TRBJ2-2, with D possibly being TRBD2 (7 bases). The ends were cut back, 0 bases at V and 9 bases at J, with 14 bases in the middle. The CDR3 has 15 residues. Germline assignment: CDR1 SNHLY and CDR2 FYNNEI.